A single sample is the source of the 19 T cell receptor beta chains below, sequenced in a study of shared clonotypes between healthy human individuals. Here immunoSEQ multiplex PCR was the method, and the copy in TCRdb shows in-frame clones only, minus some. The sample carries some 1,100,000 clones, more than 75% recorded once. Sequenced material: memory CD4+ T cells from PBMCs. Subset noted: CD45RA-negative fraction. The receptor set was obtained from a man between 18 and 29 years old in good health. Some clones in this sample may be carry-over from other donors' samples.

This sequence joins TRBV28 and TRBJ2-7; D remains unclear. The CDR3 length is 12 residues. Germline V CDR1 and CDR2: MDHEN, SYDVKM. The V end lost 5 bases, the J end lost 6 bases, and 11 bases lay between the germline ends. The DNA of the CDR3 is TGTGCCAGCAGTATAAACCCCCTCGAGCAGTACTTC. Its protein is CASSINPLEQYF. Supplemented by reference TRBV28 and TRBJ2-7, the full variable domain reads DVKVTQSSRYLVKRTGEKVFLECVQDMDHENMFWYRQDPGLGLRLIYFSYDVKMKEKGDIPEGYSVSREKKERFSLILESASTNQTSMYLCASSINPLEQYFGPGTRLTVT.

J is TRBJ2-6 and V is TRBV6-1, with 8 bases matching TRBD2. Germline CDR1 MNHNS, CDR2 SASEGT. With V trimmed by 1 base and J by 0 bases, 5 bases remained unmatched. This CDR3 comprises 18 residues. The CDR3 protein is CASSEGMAGGSGANVLTF. The CDR3 DNA is TGTGCCAGCAGTGAAGGTATGGCGGGGGGCTCTGGGGCCAACGTCCTGACTTTC.

V gene TRBV7-8 combines with J gene TRBJ2-2, with 11 bases aligning to TRBD2. The ends lost 1 base at V and 7 bases at J; junction bases unmatched: 8. The CDR3 is 17 residues long. Germline lookup yields CDR1 SGHVS and CDR2 FQNEAQ. The chain's CDR3 is CASSLELAGGPGGELFF. CDR3 DNA sequence: TGTGCCAGCAGCTTAGAATTAGCGGGAGGGCCTGGCGGGGAGCTGTTTTTT.

V and J are TRBV5-4 and TRBJ2-3; D not resolved. CDR3 length: 12 amino acids. Germline V lookup: CDR1 SGHNT, CDR2 YYREEE (reference sequence). The germline V and J ends were trimmed by 4 bases and 2 bases, with 5 bases remaining between them. The CDR3 sequence: CASSTYTDTQYF. The CDR3 coding sequence is TGTGCCAGCAGCACGTACACAGATACGCAGTATTTT.

This chain links TRBV11-2 with TRBJ2-7; the D is unclear. The germline gives CDR1 SGHAT, CDR2 FQNNGV. The V gene lost 1 base and the J gene lost 2 bases, with 9 bases spanning the gap. CDR3 length: 14 residues. CDR3 protein: CASSLALYPYEQYF. The CDR3 region has the DNA TGTGCCAGCAGCTTAGCCCTTTACCCCTACGAGCAGTACTTC.

Here the CDR3 reads CASSTNWDRLNTEAFF. The CDR3 DNA follows: TGCGCCAGCAGCACCAACTGGGACAGGCTGAACACTGAAGCTTTCTTT. This chain joins TRBV5-1 and TRBJ1-1; 8 bases align to TRBD1. There are 16 residues in the CDR3. Germline lookup yields CDR1 SGHRS and CDR2 YFSETQ. With V trimmed by 4 bases and J by 0 bases, 8 bases remained unmatched. Drawing the rest from reference TRBV5-1 and TRBJ1-1, the complete variable domain is KAGVTQTPRYLIKTRGQQVTLSCSPISGHRSVSWYQQTPGQGLQFLFEYFSETQRNKGNFPGRFSGRQFSNSRSEMNVSTLELGDSALYLCASSTNWDRLNTEAFFGQGTRLTVV.

This clone has more than one count but fewer than ten. The chain uses TRBV6-5 and TRBJ2-2; D possibly corresponds to TRBD2 (6 bases). V lost 2 bases and J 4 bases, leaving 11 bases between the germline ends. The CDR3 spans 15 residues. Germline V gene lookup returns CDR1 MNHEY and CDR2 SVGAGI. CDR3 DNA: TGTGCCAGCAGTTACGAAGGGACTCTCACCGGGGAGCTGTTTTTT. Translated, it gives CASSYEGTLTGELFF.

V is TRBV5-4 and J is TRBJ1-2; D call uncertain. The V gene lost 4 bases and the J gene lost 4 bases, with 8 bases spanning the gap. Germline-derived CDR1 and CDR2 are SGHNT and YYREEE (reference sequence). CDR3 length equals 12 residues. This CDR3 is CASSQETYGYTF. Here the CDR3 DNA reads TGTGCCAGCAGCCAAGAAACCTATGGCTACACCTTC.

Of note for this clone: The same CDR3 can be traced to other DNA sequences in this sample. The J gene is TRBJ1-4, the V gene TRBV5-1; TRBD1 is a possible D gene (5 bases). V dropped 0 bases and J dropped 6 bases, with 12 bases sitting between them. The germline V gene has CDR1 SGHRS and CDR2 YFSETQ. This CDR3 is built from 15 residues. This CDR3 reads CASSLVGQGDEKLFF. Here the CDR3 DNA reads TGCGCCAGCAGCTTGGTGGGGCAGGGTGATGAAAAACTGTTTTTT.

The chain recombines TRBV6-1 with TRBJ2-5; D is unresolved. The CDR3 is 12 amino acids. Germline-derived CDR1 and CDR2 are MNHNS and SASEGT. V lost 1 base and J lost 4, with 4 bases in between. CDR3 sequence: CASSEGIETQYF. The DNA for the CDR3 is TGTGCCAGCAGTGAAGGTATAGAGACCCAGTACTTC.

This chain uses TRBV6-6 with TRBJ2-7; 9 bases are shared with TRBD2. CDR3 length: 16 amino acids. The V segment lost 7 bases and the J segment 5 bases; nucleotides outside the gene matches: 15. In germline, CDR1 is MNHNY, CDR2 SVGAGI (reference sequence). The chain's CDR3 is CASILTSGTSPHEQYF. The CDR3 DNA sequence: TGTGCCAGCATCCTCACTTCCGGGACTAGCCCCCACGAGCAGTACTTC.

This sequence joins TRBV6-1 and TRBJ1-1; tentative D call: TRBD1 (6 bases). Germline lookup yields CDR1 MNHNS and CDR2 SASEGT. This CDR3 contains 15 residues. Trimming shortened V by 2 bases and J by 1 base, and 11 bases separated the two germline ends. As DNA, the CDR3 is TGTGCCAGCAGTGAAATCGGCAGGGGGAACACTGAAGCTTTCTTT. This translates into CASSEIGRGNTEAFF.

J is TRBJ1-5 and V is TRBV28, with D possibly being TRBD1 (5 bases). This CDR3 is 15 amino acids long. From germline, CDR1 is MDHEN and CDR2 SYDVKM. V lost 11 bases, J lost 0 bases, and 17 bases lay in between. The CDR3: CASGRGWVSNQPQHF. The CDR3 DNA is TGTGCCTCTGGTAGGGGATGGGTTAGCAATCAGCCCCAGCATTTT.

This clone showed up just a few times. The chain joins TRBV7-2 to TRBJ2-3; D is uncertain. CDR3 length: 13 residues. Germline CDR1 reads SGHTA; CDR2 reads FQGNSA. Trimming cost V 1 base and J 5 bases, with 7 bases left between them. This chain's CDR3 is CASSLEFGDTQYF. The CDR3 region has the DNA TGTGCCAGCAGCTTAGAATTCGGAGATACGCAGTATTTT.

This clone appeared a single time. The chain couples TRBV11-2 to TRBJ2-5; D is unclear. Per germline, CDR1 SGHAT and CDR2 FQNNGV. The ends were cut back, 5 bases at V and 5 bases at J, with 18 bases in the middle. This CDR3 contains 15 residues. In DNA form, the CDR3 reads TGTGCCAGCAGCCTCTCTTCCGGTCTATATGAGACCCAGTACTTC. As protein: CASSLSSGLYETQYF.

The CDR3 loop reads CASSLPGLATNEKLFF. The CDR3 DNA reads TGTGCCAGCAGTTTGCCGGGACTCGCAACTAATGAAAAACTGTTTTTT. The chain recombines TRBV28 with TRBJ1-4, with D possibly matching TRBD1 (5 bases). The CDR3 loop spans 16 amino acids. CDR1 and CDR2 from the germline V gene are MDHEN and SYDVKM. The V and J ends lost 3 bases and 0 bases respectively, with 11 bases between them.

At least ten counts were recorded for this clone. This chain joins TRBV20-1 and TRBJ1-1; no clear D gene. From germline, CDR1 is DFQATT and CDR2 SNEGSKA (reference sequence). V was pared by 6 bases and J by 7 bases, with 9 bases between. The CDR3 spans 10 residues. The CDR3 protein is CSAQWGEAFF. The CDR3 DNA sequence: TGCAGTGCCCAGTGGGGTGAAGCTTTCTTT.

The V and J genes are TRBV7-9 and TRBJ2-1; 9 positions match TRBD1. This CDR3 has 16 residues. V was pared by 5 bases and J by 8 bases, with 13 bases of the junction left unmatched. Per germline, CDR1 SEHNR and CDR2 FQNEAQ (reference sequence). The CDR3 DNA is TGTGCCAGCAGCCTCATCGGACAGGGGTTCCGGGATGAGCAGTTCTTC. This translates into CASSLIGQGFRDEQFF.

This clone was seen once. The rearrangement uses TRBV6-1 and TRBJ2-3; TRBD2 aligns across 8 bases. This CDR3 has 15 amino acids. In germline, CDR1 is MNHNS, CDR2 SASEGT. Germline trimming cut 4 bases from V and 6 bases from J; bases unmatched to any gene: 9. DNA for the CDR3: TGTGCCAGCAGTGTGAAGGTAGCGGGGCCGGATACGCAGTATTTT. Amino acid sequence: CASSVKVAGPDTQYF.